The next 8 T cell receptor beta chains were all read from a single sample in a study of shared clonotypes between healthy human individuals. Sequencing was performed with immunoSEQ multiplex PCR; in TCRdb, only in-frame clones are kept and a portion is missing. The sample carries approximately 1.5 million clones, approximately 98% recorded once. The sample consisted of naive CD4+ T cells sorted from blood. Subset denoted: CD45RA+ positively selected. Receptors were obtained from a man aged 25-45 years in good health.

The chain uses TRBV7-9 and TRBJ1-2, with D unclear. Trimming left V 3 bases short and J 6 bases short, with 14 bases between. The CDR3 totals 14 residues. Looked up from germline, CDR1 is SEHNR and CDR2 is FQNEAQ (reference sequence). The CDR3 region is CASSFFATEDGYTF. CDR3 nucleotide sequence: TGTGCCAGCAGCTTTTTTGCCACCGAGGATGGCTACACCTTC.

Only one count was recorded for this clone. The rearrangement uses TRBV28 and TRBJ2-1; D may be TRBD1 (5 bases). CDR3 length equals 16 residues. The germline V gene encodes CDR1 MDHEN and CDR2 SYDVKM. Trimming left V 2 bases short and J 9 bases short, with 20 bases between. CDR3 loop: CASSLNILQGAVEQFF. For the CDR3, the DNA is TGTGCCAGCAGTTTAAATATTCTCCAGGGTGCGGTTGAGCAGTTCTTC.

The V gene is TRBV4-3, the J gene TRBJ2-7; TRBD2 aligns across 11 bases. Germline V gene data show CDR1 as LGHNA and CDR2 as YSLEER. The CDR3 runs to 15 residues. V dropped 1 base and J dropped 5; count of bases not matched to a gene: 4. In nucleotides, the CDR3 is TGCGCCAGCAGCCAAGCCACTAGCGGGAGTAACGAGCAGTACTTC. Amino acids: CASSQATSGSNEQYF.

V gene TRBV11-2 combines with J gene TRBJ1-5, with 8 bases matching TRBD1. The CDR3 is 19 amino acids. V shed 2 bases and J 0 bases; nucleotides not matched to a gene: 12. Germline CDR1 and CDR2: SGHAT and FQNNGV. CDR3 in DNA: TGTGCCAGCAGCTTAACACACTGGGGGACAGGCAATAGCAATCAGCCCCAGCATTTT. As protein: CASSLTHWGTGNSNQPQHF.

V usage is TRBV27 and J usage is TRBJ2-7; 9 positions agree with TRBD1. Germline V lookup: CDR1 MNHEY, CDR2 SMNVEV (reference sequence). The CDR3 loop spans 14 amino acids. With V trimmed by 3 bases and J by 3 bases, 3 bases remained unmatched. CDR3 in DNA: TGTGCCAGCAGTTTCGGACAGGGGTTCTACGAGCAGTACTTC. It codes for CASSFGQGFYEQYF.

Concerning this clone: At the DNA level, this CDR3 is encoded by other sequences in the same sample as well. This chain joins TRBV9 and TRBJ2-1; D may be TRBD2 (6 bases). In germline, CDR1 is SGDLS, CDR2 YYNGEE. The V gene lost 0 bases and the J gene lost 0 bases, with 7 bases spanning the gap. The CDR3 sequence is 15 residues long. CDR3 sequence reads: CASSVGAGSYNEQFF. CDR3 bases: TGTGCCAGCAGCGTAGGAGCGGGCTCCTACAATGAGCAGTTCTTC.

The chain is built from TRBV5-1 and TRBJ1-1; no clear D. The ends were cut back, 2 bases at V and 1 base at J, with 12 bases in the middle. The CDR3 is 15 amino acids. Germline-derived CDR1 and CDR2 are SGHRS and YFSETQ. CDR3 nucleotides: TGCGCCAGCAGCTTTACCCGGACGGAGAACACTGAAGCTTTCTTT. As protein: CASSFTRTENTEAFF.

The chain couples TRBV6-5 to TRBJ2-7; possibly TRBD1 for D (5 bases). The CDR3 is 15 residues long. The V gene lost 0 bases and the J gene lost 0 bases, with 9 bases spanning the gap. Looked up from germline, CDR1 is MNHEY and CDR2 is SVGAGI. The CDR3 nucleotides read TGTGCCAGCAGTTACTCTGGGGCCGTCTCCTACGAGCAGTACTTC. Protein sequence: CASSYSGAVSYEQYF.